The 29 T cell receptor beta chains given below trace back to one sample, sequenced in a study of T cell responses to AZD1222 COVID-19 vaccine. Profiling relied on immunoSEQ multiplex PCR, and the TCRdb table lists in-frame clones only, not all of them. The repertoire holds approximately 180,000 clones, with about 86% as singletons. The material sequenced was peripheral blood, taken on day 0 of AZD1222 vaccination. These receptors were taken from an adult in good health.

The chain carries TRBV7-9 and TRBJ1-5, with D maybe TRBD1 (5 bases). Trimming left V 6 bases short and J 5 bases short, with 8 bases between. Looked up from germline, CDR1 is SEHNR and CDR2 is FQNEAQ (reference sequence). The CDR3 length is 12 residues. This CDR3 reads CASRRGDQPQHF. The DNA of the CDR3 is TGTGCCAGCAGACGGGGCGATCAGCCCCAGCATTTT.

This clone has only one observation. V and J are TRBV7-9 and TRBJ1-2; D is perhaps TRBD1 (5 bases). CDR1 SEHNR and CDR2 FQNEAQ come from the germline V gene (reference sequence). Between the trimmed V and J ends, which lost 5 bases and 0 bases, there was a span of 19 bases. The CDR3 runs 17 residues. This CDR3 is CASSHGTTAEANYGYTF. The CDR3 region has the DNA TGTGCCAGCAGCCACGGGACGACCGCCGAAGCTAACTATGGCTACACCTTC.

This clone was seen once. J is TRBJ1-4 and V is TRBV6-5, with 8 bases fitting TRBD1. There are 14 residues in the CDR3. The trim removed 6 bases at V and 8 bases at J, leaving 8 bases unmatched. CDR1 is MNHEY and CDR2 is SVGAGI in the germline V gene. The CDR3 DNA reads as TGTGCCAGCAGATCGGCCAGGGGGCGAGAAAAACTGTTTTTT. Translated, it gives CASRSARGREKLFF.

The genes are TRBV11-1 and TRBJ2-5; D might be TRBD2 (5 bases). This CDR3 spans 12 amino acids. Deletions cut 6 bases from V and 5 bases from J, with 10 bases between. The germline gives CDR1 SGHAT, CDR2 FQDESV (reference sequence). The CDR3 DNA reads as TGTGCCAGCAGATACGGGGAGGAGACCCAGTACTTC. Translating gives CASRYGEETQYF.

This chain connects TRBV25-1 to TRBJ1-1; maybe TRBD1 (6 bases). Germline assignment: CDR1 MGHDK and CDR2 SYGVNS. The V end lost 3 bases, the J end lost 3 bases, and 14 bases lay between the germline ends. The CDR3 contains 15 residues. The CDR3 loop is CASSDTKGVYTEAFF. CDR3 coding DNA: TGTGCCAGCAGTGACACCAAGGGGGTCTACACTGAAGCTTTCTTT.

This clone was counted once. The chain combines TRBV4-1 with TRBJ1-6, with D possibly TRBD1 on 5 matching bases. The CDR3 spans 15 residues. The germline V gene encodes CDR1 MGHRA and CDR2 YSYEKL. Trimming stripped 0 bases from V and 8 bases from J, with 11 bases between. Written as DNA, the CDR3 is TGCGCCAGCAGCCAAGATCGGCAGGGATATTCACCCCTCCACTTT. Translation gives CASSQDRQGYSPLHF.

This chain links TRBV10-3 with TRBJ2-7, with 15 bases aligning to TRBD2. V dropped 9 bases and J dropped 0; count of bases not matched to a gene: 6. The CDR3 spans 16 residues. The germline V gene has CDR1 ENHRY and CDR2 SYGVKD. Here the CDR3 DNA reads TGTGCCATTCGGACTAGCGGGGGGGCTGGCTCCTACGAGCAGTACTTC. Translated, it gives CAIRTSGGAGSYEQYF.

This clone was seen only once. This chain links TRBV4-1 with TRBJ2-3, with unresolved D. V dropped 4 bases and J dropped 0 bases, with 8 bases sitting between them. CDR3 length equals 14 residues. Germline assignment: CDR1 MGHRA and CDR2 YSYEKL. The CDR3, as DNA: TGCGCCAGCAGCCTTTCAGCGAGCACAGATACGCAGTATTTT. Its protein product is CASSLSASTDTQYF.

The chain links TRBV19 to TRBJ1-1, with D uncertain. V was clipped by 8 bases and J by 11 bases, with 15 bases between them. Germline CDR1 reads LNHDA; CDR2 reads SQIVND (reference sequence). This CDR3 is 11 amino acids long. CDR3 nucleotide sequence: TGTGCCAGTGGTTACCTAGAACTGGCTTTCTTT. As protein: CASGYLELAFF.

As regards this clone: Other DNA sequences in the same sample also yield this CDR3. V is TRBV9 and J is TRBJ2-5; 13 bases are a match to TRBD2. Germline CDR1 SGDLS, CDR2 YYNGEE. The CDR3 covers 15 residues. V lost 0 bases to trimming and J lost 4 bases; unmatched junction nucleotides: 0. In DNA, the CDR3 is TGTGCCAGCAGCGTAGGGACTAGCGGGGGAGAGACCCAGTACTTC. Its protein is CASSVGTSGGETQYF.

V usage is TRBV11-3 and J usage is TRBJ2-7, with 8 nucleotides matching TRBD1. V lost 1 base to trimming and J lost 7 bases; unmatched junction nucleotides: 3. Germline V gene lookup returns CDR1 SGHNT and CDR2 YENEEA. This CDR3 has 13 residues. CDR3: CASSLGTGSEQYF. The CDR3 DNA is TGTGCCAGCAGCTTAGGGACAGGGAGTGAGCAGTACTTC.

V is TRBV5-6 and J is TRBJ2-1; 8 bases match TRBD2. This CDR3 has 15 amino acids. Germline CDR1 reads SGHDT; CDR2 reads YYEEEE. With 0 bases clipped from V and 7 bases from J, the junction kept 6 bases outside the gene matches. The CDR3: CASSLESGGPNEQFF. The DNA of the CDR3 is TGTGCCAGCAGCTTGGAATCGGGGGGGCCGAATGAGCAGTTCTTC.

The CDR3 loop reads CASSTVGGGYTF. CDR3 in DNA: TGTGCCAGCAGTACTGTAGGAGGTGGCTACACCTTC. This sequence joins TRBV2 and TRBJ1-2; D not resolved. Germline CDR1 reads SNHLY; CDR2 reads FYNNEI. The V gene lost 5 bases and the J gene lost 7 bases, with 11 bases spanning the gap. The CDR3 covers 12 residues. The full variable domain, in which reference TRBV2 and TRBJ1-2 provide the parts outside the CDR3, is EPEVTQTPSHQVTQMGQEVILRCVPISNHLYFYWYRQILGQKVEFLVSFYNNEISEKSEIFDDQFSVERPDGSNFTLKIRSTKLEDSAMYFCASSTVGGGYTFGSGTRLTVV.

This rearrangement joins TRBV10-2 to TRBJ1-5; weak D call: TRBD1 (6 bases). Trimming cost V 2 bases and J 1 base, with 12 bases left between them. Per the germline V gene, CDR1 is WSHSY and CDR2 is SAAADI. The CDR3 totals 16 residues. CDR3 sequence (DNA): TGCGCCAGCAGTGAGGCAGGGGTAGGGAGCAATCAGCCCCAGCATTTT. Translation gives CASSEAGVGSNQPQHF.

The CDR3 sequence is CASSWTGSSYEQYF. The CDR3 DNA follows: TGTGCCAGCAGCTGGACAGGGAGCTCCTACGAGCAGTACTTC. This chain links TRBV11-1 with TRBJ2-7, with 8 bases aligning to TRBD1. CDR1 is SGHAT and CDR2 is FQDESV in the germline V gene (reference sequence). Germline trimming cut 4 bases from V and 0 bases from J; bases unmatched to any gene: 2. The CDR3 length is 14 residues.

The CDR3 region has the DNA TGTGCCAGCAGTGTCGGACGGTCAACTAATGAAAAACTGTTTTTT. This codes for CASSVGRSTNEKLFF. V usage is TRBV2 and J usage is TRBJ1-4, with no clear D. Germline CDR1 and CDR2: SNHLY and FYNNEI. There are 15 residues in the CDR3. Between the trimmed V and J ends, which lost 4 bases and 0 bases, there was a span of 9 bases.

The chain couples TRBV20-1 to TRBJ1-6, with D hard to call. CDR1 and CDR2 from the germline V gene are DFQATT and SNEGSKA (reference sequence). With 3 bases removed from V and 8 bases from J, the gap between germline ends came to 8 bases. This CDR3 contains 12 residues. The CDR3: CSASRSDSPLHF. CDR3 DNA: TGCAGTGCTAGTAGGAGTGATTCACCCCTCCACTTT.

The chain joins TRBV7-6 to TRBJ1-5; weak D call: TRBD1 (6 bases). CDR3 length: 15 residues. Germline CDR1 reads SGHVS; CDR2 reads FNYEAQ. Trimming removed 1 base from V and 9 bases from J, with 16 bases in between. CDR3 sequence (DNA): TGTGCCAGCAGCTTAGTACGGCCGCCCAGGGGGCCCCAGCATTTT. Translation gives CASSLVRPPRGPQHF.

This clone has just one count. This chain connects TRBV7-3 to TRBJ2-1; no reliable D call. Germline V gene data show CDR1 as SGHTA and CDR2 as FQGTGA. Trimming took 6 bases from V and 4 from J, leaving 13 bases between them. The CDR3 spans 14 residues. The CDR3 region has the DNA TGTGCCAGCAGGTCCGGGCCCCCTTACAATGAGCAGTTCTTC. Translated, it gives CASRSGPPYNEQFF.

In the case of this clone: Other DNA sequences from this sample encode an identical CDR3 as well. The chain carries TRBV5-4 and TRBJ1-1; tentatively, D is TRBD1 (5 bases). The germline V and J ends were trimmed by 2 bases and 1 base, with 6 bases remaining between them. Looked up from germline, CDR1 is SGHNT and CDR2 is YYREEE (reference sequence). The CDR3 sequence is 13 residues long. DNA of the CDR3: TGTGCCAGCAGCTTTGACAGGAACACTGAAGCTTTCTTT. It yields the protein CASSFDRNTEAFF.

The V and J genes are TRBV9 and TRBJ2-3; the D is unclear. Trimming took off 2 bases at V and 4 bases at J, with 14 bases between the two ends. The germline gives CDR1 SGDLS, CDR2 YYNGEE. CDR3 length: 15 residues. Here the CDR3 reads CASSVGPEVSDTQYF. CDR3 bases: TGTGCCAGCAGCGTGGGCCCAGAAGTCTCAGATACGCAGTATTTT.

This chain links TRBV4-1 with TRBJ2-2; D remains unclear. V was pared by 0 bases and J by 0 bases, with 8 bases between. Germline-derived CDR1 and CDR2 are MGHRA and YSYEKL. The CDR3 extends over 16 amino acids. The CDR3 loop reads CASSQDWSTNTGELFF. CDR3 bases: TGCGCCAGCAGCCAAGATTGGTCCACGAACACCGGGGAGCTGTTTTTT.

The chain couples TRBV29-1 to TRBJ1-4, with no clear D. The ends were cut back, 4 bases at V and 0 bases at J, with 15 bases in the middle. Looked up from germline, CDR1 is SQVTM and CDR2 is ANQGSEA. CDR3 length equals 16 residues. CDR3 DNA sequence: TGCAGCGTTGTGGGGTCTGACGCAGCAACTAATGAAAAACTGTTTTTT. Translated: CSVVGSDAATNEKLFF.

CDR3: CASSDRAVGANVLTF. The CDR3 DNA is TGTGCCAGCAGTGACAGGGCCGTTGGGGCCAACGTCCTGACTTTC. The chain uses TRBV6-4 and TRBJ2-6; D gene uncertain. In germline, CDR1 is MRHNA, CDR2 SNTAGT. The CDR3 runs to 15 residues. Trimming took off 2 bases at V and 3 bases at J, with 8 bases between the two ends.

The chain couples TRBV30 to TRBJ1-1; D remains ambiguous. In germline, CDR1 is GTSNPN, CDR2 SVGIG (reference sequence). The V and J ends lost 2 bases and 5 bases respectively, with 15 bases between them. The CDR3 has 14 amino acids. In nucleotides, the CDR3 is TGTGCCTGGAGTCCTCAGGCCGTTGGAACTGAAGCTTTCTTT. Translation gives CAWSPQAVGTEAFF.

The gene calls are TRBV19 and TRBJ1-4; D may be TRBD1 (5 bases). Germline V gene data show CDR1 as LNHDA and CDR2 as SQIVND (reference sequence). V lost 3 bases and J lost 6, with 11 bases in between. The CDR3 runs to 14 residues. The DNA for the CDR3 is TGTGCCAGTAGTATCGGACAAGGCCATGAAAAACTGTTTTTT. Its protein is CASSIGQGHEKLFF.

This chain joins TRBV5-4 and TRBJ1-2; a weak D match, TRBD1 (6 bases). CDR3 length equals 17 residues. CDR1 is SGHNT, CDR2 YYREEE, per germline (reference sequence). V shed 0 bases and J shed 6 bases, with 21 bases lying between them. In nucleotides, the CDR3 is TGTGCCAGCAGCTTGGGAGCCAAACAGGGTAGGGACCATGGCTACACCTTC. This codes for CASSLGAKQGRDHGYTF.

V is TRBV4-2 and J is TRBJ2-7, with TRBD2 matching over 10 bases. J lost 3 bases, V lost 1 base, and 6 bases had no gene match. This CDR3 has 16 residues. Germline CDR1 and CDR2: LGHNA and YNFKEQ. The CDR3 DNA follows: TGTGCCAGCAGCCAAGCTAGCGGGGGAAATTTCTACGAGCAGTACTTC. Translating gives CASSQASGGNFYEQYF.

V gene TRBV7-6 combines with J gene TRBJ1-2; D is unclear. Looked up from germline, CDR1 is SGHVS and CDR2 is FNYEAQ. This CDR3 region has 13 residues. V was cut by 2 bases and J by 7 bases, with 11 bases left in between. CDR3 coding DNA: TGTGCCAGCAGCTTAAGTCTAGCGAGTGGCTACACCTTC. This gives the protein CASSLSLASGYTF.